Following are 6 T cell receptor beta chains from one sample sequenced in a study of cytomegalovirus exposure and HLA in healthy donors. PCR involved 60 Vbeta and 13 Jbeta primers. TCRdb's copy holds only in-frame clones and misses some; the assay was immunoSEQ multiplex PCR. Of some 150,000 clones in the sample, around 10% were seen once. Material: PBMCs. These receptors came from a man over 45 in good health and CMV-seronegative.

This clone came up a few times. V and J are TRBV7-9 and TRBJ2-5, with 9 nucleotides matching TRBD1. V lost 4 bases, J lost 5 bases, and 8 bases stayed unmatched. Germline CDR1 is SEHNR and CDR2 is FQNEAQ (reference sequence). The CDR3 spans 15 residues. Written as DNA, the CDR3 is TGTGCCAGCAGCTCCGGACAGGGGTGGGGGGAGACCCAGTACTTC. It is translated as CASSSGQGWGETQYF.

The chain couples TRBV19 to TRBJ1-6, with 9 bases identical to TRBD1. This CDR3 is 16 amino acids long. CDR1 is LNHDA and CDR2 is SQIVND in the germline V gene (reference sequence). The V gene end was trimmed by 4 bases and the J gene end by 1 base; junction bases not matched to a gene: 2. The CDR3 DNA reads as TGTGCCAGTAGTAGGGACAGGGAATCCTATAATTCACCCCTCCACTTT. It is translated as CASSRDRESYNSPLHF.

This clone has just a few counts. This rearrangement joins TRBV5-8 to TRBJ2-1; 10 bases map to TRBD2. Germline V gene data show CDR1 as SGHTS and CDR2 as YDEGEE. This CDR3 is built from 14 residues. Unmatched junction bases numbered 1, after V lost 3 bases and J lost 4 bases. The CDR3: CASSSLAGYNEQFF. The DNA of the CDR3 is TGTGCCAGCAGCTCACTAGCGGGATACAATGAGCAGTTCTTC. The full variable domain, in which reference TRBV5-8 and TRBJ2-1 provide the parts outside the CDR3, is EAGVTQSPTHLIKTRGQQATLRCSPISGHTSVYWYQQALGLGLQFLLWYDEGEERNRGNFPPRFSGRQFPNYSSELNVNALELEDSALYLCASSSLAGYNEQFFGPGTRLTVL.

The chain is built from TRBV5-6 and TRBJ1-1, with 8 bases lining up with TRBD1. Losses at the gene ends were 3 bases for V and 1 base for J; bases not matched to a gene: 8. Looked up from germline, CDR1 is SGHDT and CDR2 is YYEEEE. The CDR3 consists of 16 residues. CDR3 DNA sequence: TGTGCCAGCAGCTATTTGGACAGGGATCAGAACACTGAAGCTTTCTTT. Translated: CASSYLDRDQNTEAFF.

The rearrangement links TRBV5-4 to TRBJ2-5, with TRBD2 identical over 16 bases. The CDR3 loop spans 17 amino acids. Losses at the gene ends were 3 bases for V and 5 bases for J; bases not matched to a gene: 7. Per germline, CDR1 SGHNT and CDR2 YYREEE (reference sequence). For the CDR3, the DNA is TGTGCCAGCAGCTCGGGGACTAGCGGGGGGGCCTGGGAGACCCAGTACTTC. Protein sequence: CASSSGTSGGAWETQYF.

This clone showed up just a few times. The J gene is TRBJ2-2, the V gene TRBV5-4; 8 bases are a match to TRBD1. Germline V gene lookup returns CDR1 SGHNT and CDR2 YYREEE (reference sequence). This CDR3 comprises 15 residues. The J segment lost 8 bases and the V segment lost 6 bases, leaving 12 bases of the junction unmatched. CDR3 amino acids: CASISGQGAGGELFF. CDR3 sequence (DNA): TGTGCCAGCATTTCGGGGCAGGGGGCCGGTGGGGAGCTGTTTTTT.